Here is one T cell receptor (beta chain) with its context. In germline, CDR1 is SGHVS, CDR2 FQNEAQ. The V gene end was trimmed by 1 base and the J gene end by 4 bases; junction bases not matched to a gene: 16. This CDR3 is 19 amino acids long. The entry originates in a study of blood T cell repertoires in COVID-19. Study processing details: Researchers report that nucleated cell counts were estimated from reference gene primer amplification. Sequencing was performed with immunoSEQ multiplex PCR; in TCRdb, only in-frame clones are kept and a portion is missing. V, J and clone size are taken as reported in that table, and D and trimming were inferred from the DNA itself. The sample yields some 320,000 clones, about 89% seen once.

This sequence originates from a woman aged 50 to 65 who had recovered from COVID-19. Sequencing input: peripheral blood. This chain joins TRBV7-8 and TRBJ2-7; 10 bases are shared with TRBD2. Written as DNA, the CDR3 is TGTGCCAGCAGCTTAGTTCCAGGAGGATATGGGACTAGCGCATACGAGCAGTACTTC. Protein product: CASSLVPGGYGTSAYEQYF.